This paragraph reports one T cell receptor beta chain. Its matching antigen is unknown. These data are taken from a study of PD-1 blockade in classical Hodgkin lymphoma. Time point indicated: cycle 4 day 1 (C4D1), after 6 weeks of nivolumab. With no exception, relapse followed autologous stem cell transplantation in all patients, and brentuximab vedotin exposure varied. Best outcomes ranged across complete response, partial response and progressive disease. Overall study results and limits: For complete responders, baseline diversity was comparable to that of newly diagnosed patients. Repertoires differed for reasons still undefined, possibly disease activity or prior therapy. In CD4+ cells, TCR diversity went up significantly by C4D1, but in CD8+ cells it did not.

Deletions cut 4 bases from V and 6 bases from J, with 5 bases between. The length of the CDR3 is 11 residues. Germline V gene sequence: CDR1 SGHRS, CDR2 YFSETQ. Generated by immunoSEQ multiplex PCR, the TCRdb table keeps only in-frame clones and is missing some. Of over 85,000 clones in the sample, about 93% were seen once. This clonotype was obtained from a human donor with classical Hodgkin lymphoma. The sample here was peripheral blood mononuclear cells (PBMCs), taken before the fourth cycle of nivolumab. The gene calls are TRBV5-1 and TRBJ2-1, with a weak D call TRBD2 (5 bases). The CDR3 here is CASSTSNEQFF. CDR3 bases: TGCGCCAGCAGCACTAGCAATGAGCAGTTCTTC.